These 21 T cell receptor beta chains originate from one sample sequenced in a study of T cells in Graves' hyperthyroidism and ophthalmopathy. Amplification of TCR beta CDR3 regions used RNA as the template. Researchers ran a first-round RT-PCR on the TCR CDR3 using the HTBI primer set. TCRdb redid the calling of the multiplex PCR reads with MiXCR, one entry per CDR3 protein. Counted here are hundreds of thousands of distinct CDR3 sequences, 38% occurring once; the ten biggest clones make up 8.9%. The sequencing sample was made of blood. Receptors originate from a man between 18 and 29 years old with Graves' hyperthyroidism.

This clonotype was recorded at least ten times. The V gene is TRBV29-1, the J gene TRBJ2-7; the match to TRBD1 covers 10 bases. Germline V lookup: CDR1 SQVTM, CDR2 ANQGSEA. The CDR3 sequence is 13 residues long. The trim removed 6 bases at V and 7 bases at J, leaving 9 bases unmatched. The CDR3 region has the DNA TGCAGCGTAGAGGCCGGGACAGGGGTTGAGCAGTACTTC. Its protein product is CSVEAGTGVEQYF.

This clonotype was observed once. This chain connects TRBV5-1 to TRBJ2-5; D gene uncertain. Per the germline V gene, CDR1 is SGHRS and CDR2 is YFSETQ. The V and J ends lost 0 bases and 7 bases respectively, with 7 bases between them. CDR3 length: 12 residues. The CDR3 DNA reads TGCGCCAGCAGCTTGGATCCCGGGACCCAGTACTTC. It is translated as CASSLDPGTQYF.

This chain links TRBV29-1 with TRBJ1-2; D gene unclear. This CDR3 contains 11 residues. The germline V and J ends were trimmed by 7 bases and 4 bases, with 10 bases remaining between them. The germline V gene encodes CDR1 SQVTM and CDR2 ANQGSEA. In DNA form, the CDR3 reads TGCAGCGGTGGGCCAGGCTATGGCTACACCTTC. Protein: CSGGPGYGYTF.

This clonotype has only a few counts. The rearrangement uses TRBV5-1 and TRBJ2-5, with TRBD1 matching over 8 bases. The trim removed 3 bases at V and 2 bases at J, leaving 15 bases unmatched. In germline, CDR1 is SGHRS, CDR2 YFSETQ. The CDR3 extends over 18 amino acids. CDR3 residues: CASSSIQGETPLQETQYF. DNA for the CDR3: TGCGCCAGCAGCTCGATACAGGGGGAAACACCTCTACAAGAGACCCAGTACTTC.

This rearrangement joins TRBV20-1 to TRBJ2-7; D is possibly TRBD1 (5 bases). V was clipped by 0 bases and J by 3 bases, with 15 bases between them. CDR1 DFQATT and CDR2 SNEGSKA come from the germline V gene (reference sequence). The CDR3 spans 15 residues. The CDR3 region has the DNA TGCAGTGCTAGAGATCGGACACGGTTCGGCTACGAGCAGTACTTC. Amino acid sequence: CSARDRTRFGYEQYF.

This clonotype was observed a few times. The genes are TRBV5-1 and TRBJ1-2; D perhaps matches TRBD1 (6 bases). CDR1 is SGHRS, CDR2 YFSETQ, per germline. The V end was cut by 0 bases, the J end by 8 bases, with 11 bases between. This CDR3 is 13 amino acids long. This CDR3 reads CASSLGTEPGYTF. In DNA, the CDR3 is TGCGCCAGCAGCTTGGGGACAGAACCGGGCTACACCTTC.

This clonotype was detected ten times or more. V and J are TRBV10-3 and TRBJ2-7, with 7 bases lining up with TRBD2. J lost 0 bases, V lost 3 bases, and 5 bases had no gene match. Per the germline V gene, CDR1 is ENHRY and CDR2 is SYGVKD. The CDR3 is 15 residues long. The CDR3 spells CAISDAGAISYEQYF. The CDR3 DNA is TGTGCCATCAGTGACGCGGGAGCGATCTCCTACGAGCAGTACTTC.

This chain joins TRBV4-1 and TRBJ2-5; D may correspond to TRBD1 or TRBD2 (5 bases each). The CDR3 runs 14 residues. The V gene's germline CDR1 is MGHRA and CDR2 YSYEKL. V was pared by 1 base and J by 3 bases, with 9 bases between. The CDR3 DNA reads TGCGCCAGCAGCCAAGGGGGGTTTGAAGAGACCCAGTACTTC. Translated: CASSQGGFEETQYF.

The chain uses TRBV29-1 and TRBJ2-7, with TRBD1 matching 10 bases. Germline V gene lookup returns CDR1 SQVTM and CDR2 ANQGSEA. This CDR3 is built from 12 residues. V gave up 8 bases and J gave up 4 bases; unmatched junction bases: 5. The CDR3 DNA reads TGCAGCTCGGGGACAGGGGTTTACGAGCAGTACTTC. Protein sequence: CSSGTGVYEQYF.

Many counts were recorded for this clonotype. The chain carries TRBV2 and TRBJ1-1; maybe TRBD1 (5 bases). Germline V gene data show CDR1 as SNHLY and CDR2 as FYNNEI. CDR3 length: 11 amino acids. The V end lost 10 bases, the J end lost 1 base, and 7 bases lay between the germline ends. CDR3 sequence reads: CATTENTEAFF. The CDR3 DNA reads as TGTGCCACGACAGAGAACACTGAAGCTTTCTTT.

The sample holds many counts of this clonotype. The genes are TRBV29-1 and TRBJ2-2; weak D call: TRBD2 (5 bases). Germline lookup yields CDR1 SQVTM and CDR2 ANQGSEA. Trimming left V 4 bases short and J 4 bases short, with 7 bases between. This CDR3 region has 12 residues. DNA for the CDR3: TGCAGCGTTGGGGAGAGCACCGGGGAGCTGTTTTTT. Its translation is CSVGESTGELFF.

The rearrangement uses TRBV11-2 and TRBJ1-1, with unresolved D. The CDR3 is made up of 12 amino acids. The germline gives CDR1 SGHAT, CDR2 FQNNGV. V lost 5 bases to trimming and J lost 4 bases, with 8 bases between them. CDR3 loop: CASSLFSTEAFF. As DNA, the CDR3 is TGTGCCAGCAGCCTCTTCAGCACTGAAGCTTTCTTT.

The chain couples TRBV2 to TRBJ2-7; tentatively, D is TRBD2 (6 bases). V lost 6 bases to trimming and J lost 2 bases, with 14 bases between them. This CDR3 comprises 14 residues. The germline V gene has CDR1 SNHLY and CDR2 FYNNEI. The CDR3 nucleotides read TGTGCCAGCAGGAGGGACTCTGGCCCCTACGAGCAGTACTTC. As protein: CASRRDSGPYEQYF.

This clonotype was counted between two and nine times. The genes are TRBV5-1 and TRBJ1-2, with a weak D call TRBD1 (6 bases). The V gene's germline CDR1 is SGHRS and CDR2 YFSETQ. CDR3 length: 14 amino acids. The germline V and J ends were trimmed by 1 base and 8 bases, with 15 bases remaining between them. CDR3: CASSLSGDLSGYTF. The CDR3 region has the DNA TGCGCCAGCAGCTTGTCAGGGGATTTAAGCGGCTACACCTTC.

Many counts were recorded for this clonotype. The chain links TRBV2 to TRBJ1-2; D is uncertain. This CDR3 comprises 13 residues. V dropped 7 bases and J dropped 4 bases, with 13 bases sitting between them. Germline CDR1 reads SNHLY; CDR2 reads FYNNEI. The CDR3 DNA is TGTGCCAGCACCCCCGGACGGACCTATGGCTACACCTTC. Protein: CASTPGRTYGYTF.

This clonotype was recorded at least ten times. An end of the junction differs from the germline gene, which may be a read error. The chain uses TRBV5-1 and TRBJ1-1; the D is unclear. The CDR3 extends over 14 amino acids. Germline CDR1 reads SGHRS; CDR2 reads YFSETQ. CDR3 nucleotides: TGTGCCAGCAGCTTAACGGGAGAGGACACTGAAGCTTTCTTT. Translation: CASSLTGEDTEAFF.

This clonotype was observed a handful of times. V and J are TRBV9 and TRBJ2-7; 9 nucleotides match TRBD1. V lost 4 bases and J lost 4; bases outside the gene matches: 9. The CDR3 extends over 15 amino acids. The germline gives CDR1 SGDLS, CDR2 YYNGEE. The CDR3 nucleotides read TGTGCCAGCAGCCCGGGACCGGGACAGGGTTACGAGCAGTACTTC. Translating it yields CASSPGPGQGYEQYF. The full variable domain, with the rest looked up from reference TRBV9 and TRBJ2-7, is DSGVTQTPKHLITATGQRVTLRCSPRSGDLSVYWYQQSLDQGLQFLIQYYNGEERAKGNILERFSAQQFPDLHSELNLSSLELGDSALYFCASSPGPGQGYEQYFGPGTRLTVT.

V gene TRBV20-1 combines with J gene TRBJ2-5, with TRBD2 matching over 13 bases. This CDR3 is 11 amino acids long. V was pared by 7 bases and J by 7 bases, with 0 bases of the junction left unmatched. Per germline, CDR1 DFQATT and CDR2 SNEGSKA (reference sequence). The CDR3 is CSGTSGRTQYF. In nucleotides, the CDR3 is TGCAGTGGGACTAGCGGGAGGACCCAGTACTTC.

This clonotype was seen at least ten times. The genes are TRBV7-9 and TRBJ1-1; tentatively, D is TRBD1 (5 bases). Germline CDR1 and CDR2: SEHNR and FQNEAQ (reference sequence). The CDR3 length is 14 residues. Trimming took 5 bases from V and 4 from J, leaving 14 bases between them. The CDR3 loop reads CASSQDSGATEAFF. The CDR3 DNA is TGTGCCAGCAGCCAAGATAGCGGGGCCACTGAAGCTTTCTTT.

The rearrangement links TRBV10-3 to TRBJ1-5; 8 nucleotides align to TRBD1. The V and J ends lost 6 bases and 2 bases, in that order; junction bases with no gene match: 12. The CDR3 is 17 amino acids. The V gene's germline CDR1 is ENHRY and CDR2 SYGVKD. As DNA, the CDR3 is TGTGCCATCAGGGGGAAGGGTTCGGACAGGGGCAATCAGCCCCAGCATTTT. It is translated as CAIRGKGSDRGNQPQHF.

V is TRBV13 and J is TRBJ2-5; D is undetermined. In germline, CDR1 is PRHDT, CDR2 FYEKMQ (reference sequence). V lost 5 bases and J lost 5, with 18 bases in between. The CDR3 covers 15 residues. The CDR3 loop reads CASSQGFSGLETQYF. The DNA of the CDR3 is TGTGCCAGCAGCCAAGGATTTTCAGGTTTGGAGACCCAGTACTTC.